The rows below give T cell receptor beta chains drawn from one sample of a study of shared clonotypes between healthy human individuals. Generated by immunoSEQ multiplex PCR, the TCRdb table keeps only in-frame clones and is missing some. The sample carries about 450,000 clones, 70% to 85% recorded once. The sequenced sample consisted of PBMCs. These receptors were obtained from a woman aged 40 to 50 in good health. Some clones in this sample may be carry-over from other donors' samples. Each CDR3 is given without its conserved first and last residue. The order of the fields is J gene, V gene, clone size, CDR3 protein. Not every row has a clone size; where given, it reads once, few, many or a size class.

>TRBJ2-7|TRBV28|many
ASSLYPFRGTSNYEQY
>TRBJ2-1|TRBV5-1|once
ASSPRPRTSGSYSYNEQF
>TRBJ2-7|TRBV28|few
ASTTSGSYEQY
>TRBJ2-5|TRBV6-1|once
ASLGGTGYGTQY
>TRBJ2-7|TRBV19|once
ASSLQASEFYEQY
>TRBJ2-3|TRBV7-9|-
ASSLGLGSTDTQY
>TRBJ1-3|TRBV7-2|-
ASSTDSSGNTIY
>TRBJ2-1|TRBV7-3|-
ASSSGAGSSYNEQF
>TRBJ2-1|TRBV7-9|-
ASSLAGTAVNNEQF
>TRBJ2-1|TRBV2|many
ASSDPSGPALSYNEQF
>TRBJ2-5|TRBV18|many
ASSPGPNPSAQY
>TRBJ2-1|TRBV9|-
ASSVGGRPNEQF
>TRBJ1-3|TRBV28|-
ASSLTGGVGNTIY
>TRBJ2-3|TRBV5-1|once
ASSTEGGTDTQY
>TRBJ2-7|TRBV27|-
ASSFLAGGLYEQY
>TRBJ1-2|TRBV10-3|-
ATAGTTASFYGYT
>TRBJ2-2|TRBV11-2|-
ASSLGTLTGELF
>TRBJ2-7|TRBV7-3|-
ASSQTGGNDEQY
>TRBJ2-2|TRBV18|-
ASSPRAGVIGELF
>TRBJ2-1|TRBV29-1|-
SVVLQIVTYNEQF
>TRBJ2-7|TRBV7-6|once
ASSLYSYEQY
>TRBJ1-1|TRBV7-2|few
ASSSSTGGAYTEAF
>TRBJ2-4|TRBV9|-
ASAPEPTGKNIQY
>TRBJ2-2|TRBV5-4|-
ASSLDPQAYTGELF
>TRBJ2-7|TRBV5-1|-
ASSRGAGGYEQY
>TRBJ2-1|TRBV5-4|-
ASSSSPSPDNEQF
>TRBJ2-2|TRBV10-3|-
AIGGDRGNTGELF
>TRBJ2-2|TRBV2|once
ASKSASGYGELF